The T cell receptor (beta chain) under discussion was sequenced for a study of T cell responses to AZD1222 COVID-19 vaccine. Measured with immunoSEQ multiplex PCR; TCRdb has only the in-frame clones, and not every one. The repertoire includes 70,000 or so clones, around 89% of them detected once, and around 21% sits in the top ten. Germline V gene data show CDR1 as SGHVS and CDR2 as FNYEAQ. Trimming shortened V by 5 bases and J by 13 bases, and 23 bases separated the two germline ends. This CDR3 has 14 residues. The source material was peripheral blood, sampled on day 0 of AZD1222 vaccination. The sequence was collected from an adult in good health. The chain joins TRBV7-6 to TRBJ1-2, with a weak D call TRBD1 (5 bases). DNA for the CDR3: TGTGCCAGCAGCAATAATAGGCCAGGGACCGCCGCCACCTTC. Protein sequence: CASSNNRPGTAATF. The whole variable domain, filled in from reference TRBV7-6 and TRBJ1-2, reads GAGVSQSPRYKVTKRGQDVALRCDPISGHVSLYWYRQALGQGPEFLTYFNYEAQQDKSGLPNDRFSAERPEGSISTLTIQRTEQRDSAMYRCASSNNRPGTAATFGSGTRLTVV.